This T cell receptor (beta chain) was identified during a study of T cell clones after liver transplantation. Across the whole study: Immunosuppression withdrawal was tried within 2 years after liver transplantation in this trial. Post-transplant blood was tracked for graft-donor-reactive T cell clones identified in a pre-transplant mixed lymphocyte reaction.

V shed 4 bases and J shed 0 bases, with 10 bases lying between them. CDR3 length: 14 amino acids. Germline CDR1 reads SGDLS; CDR2 reads YYNGEE. The data were produced by immunoSEQ multiplex PCR, yet TCRdb's version contains in-frame clones alone and is incomplete. The data hold about 72,000 clones, with around 90% observed a single time. The chain carries TRBV9 and TRBJ1-1, with no clear D. Sequenced material: CD4+ T cells from blood, taken before liver transplant. The sequence came from a human donor who received a liver transplant. This chain's CDR3 is CASSSNRLNTEAFF. CDR3 in DNA: TGTGCCAGCAGCTCTAACCGGTTGAACACTGAAGCTTTCTTT.